The entry that follows covers one TCR beta chain sequence. The CDR3 is 14 amino acids. CDR1 and CDR2 (germline): SGHRS, YFSETQ. J was trimmed by 9 bases and V by 7 bases; bases with no gene match: 6. Authors' analysis steps: The assay estimated nucleated cells by amplifying reference gene primers. Clones were sequenced by immunoSEQ multiplex PCR, and TCRdb holds only the in-frame ones, with some missing. That table is the source of V, J and clone size, and D and trimming were worked out from the DNA. The sample carries tens of thousands of clones, approximately 82% recorded once. These data are taken from a study of blood T cell repertoires in COVID-19. Turning to the study itself: COVID-19 samples collected from the United States, Italy and Spain covered acute and convalescent phases.

Material: peripheral blood. J is TRBJ2-1 and V is TRBV5-1; 14 bases agree with TRBD2. The TCR originated in a human donor in a cohort sampled during active COVID-19. The CDR3 loop is CASSGTSGSTEQFF. CDR3 nucleotides: TGCGCCAGCTCGGGGACTAGCGGGAGTACTGAGCAGTTCTTC.